The 30 T cell receptor beta chains below come from one sample, sequenced in a study of blood T cell repertoires in COVID-19. The protocol was immunoSEQ multiplex PCR, while the TCRdb copy is restricted to in-frame clones and leaves out a portion. The profile shows about 230,000 clones, 80% to 90% of them singletons. The sample taken for sequencing was PBMCs or T cells enriched from blood (not recorded which). These receptors originate from a man younger than 30 who had recovered from COVID-19.

This clone was seen just once. This specimen includes other DNA sequences encoding the same CDR3. The chain couples TRBV5-1 to TRBJ2-7; 7 bases match TRBD1. The length of the CDR3 is 14 residues. V trimming: 0 bases; J trimming: 7 bases; junction bases outside the gene matches: 7. CDR1 is SGHRS and CDR2 is YFSETQ in the germline V gene. CDR3 in DNA: TGCGCCAGCAGCTTGGGGACAGGTTATCGGGAGCAGTACTTC. Protein sequence: CASSLGTGYREQYF.

The J gene is TRBJ2-3, the V gene TRBV7-3; D perhaps matches TRBD1 (5 bases). The CDR3 is 15 residues long. From germline, CDR1 is SGHTA and CDR2 FQGTGA. V dropped 4 bases and J dropped 3 bases, with 14 bases sitting between them. CDR3 bases: TGTGCCAGCAGCTCATCAGGGATGGGGACAGATACGCAGTATTTT. Encoded protein: CASSSSGMGTDTQYF.

This chain uses TRBV10-1 with TRBJ2-3; 8 nucleotides agree with TRBD1. The CDR3 is made up of 15 amino acids. V was pared by 3 bases and J by 2 bases, with 4 bases of the junction left unmatched. Germline values: CDR1 WNHNN, CDR2 SYGVQD (reference sequence). In DNA form, the CDR3 reads TGCGCCAGCAGTGACGACAGGGGATACACAGATACGCAGTATTTT. It yields the protein CASSDDRGYTDTQYF.

J is TRBJ1-2 and V is TRBV29-1; TRBD1 matches at 10 bases. The CDR3 is 12 amino acids. The germline V gene has CDR1 SQVTM and CDR2 ANQGSEA. V was clipped by 8 bases and J by 7 bases; unmatched bases: 7. CDR3 sequence: CSYETGGSGYTF. The CDR3 DNA reads as TGCAGCTACGAGACAGGGGGCAGTGGCTACACCTTC. The complete variable domain, with remaining parts taken from reference TRBV29-1 and TRBJ1-2, reads SAVISQKPSRDICQRGTSLTIQCQVDSQVTMMFWYRQQPGQSLTLIATANQGSEATYESGFVIDKFPISRPNLTFSTLTVSNMSPEDSSIYLCSYETGGSGYTFGSGTRLTVV.

This chain connects TRBV7-9 to TRBJ1-2; TRBD1 is a possible D gene (6 bases). V gave up 4 bases and J gave up 4 bases, with 16 bases separating them. The CDR3 runs to 15 residues. Per germline, CDR1 SEHNR and CDR2 FQNEAQ (reference sequence). CDR3 in DNA: TGTGCCAGCAGCTCGCGTGCAGGGGCCGTCTATGGCTACACCTTC. Protein: CASSSRAGAVYGYTF.

The rearrangement uses TRBV5-4 and TRBJ2-5, with D tentatively TRBD1 (5 bases). This CDR3 contains 15 residues. Trimming took off 3 bases at V and 4 bases at J, with 16 bases between the two ends. The V gene's germline CDR1 is SGHNT and CDR2 YYREEE (reference sequence). The CDR3 sequence: CASSYAPGWGETQYF. CDR3 DNA sequence: TGTGCCAGCAGCTACGCCCCAGGGTGGGGAGAGACCCAGTACTTC.

The CDR3, as DNA: TGTGCCAGCAGCGTCTCAGCGGGCTACGAGCAGTACTTC. Protein sequence: CASSVSAGYEQYF. The chain joins TRBV6-5 to TRBJ2-7; possible D gene TRBD2, 6 bases. Deletions cut 6 bases from V and 3 bases from J, with 12 bases between. The CDR3 extends over 13 amino acids. Germline V gene sequence: CDR1 MNHEY, CDR2 SVGAGI.

This clone was observed a single time. The J gene is TRBJ1-2, the V gene TRBV3-1 (or the pseudogene TRBV3-2), with D unresolved. Germline loops: CDR1 LGHDT, CDR2 YNNKEL (reference sequence). This CDR3 has 13 residues. The V end lost 0 bases, the J end lost 2 bases, and 4 bases lay between the germline ends. The CDR3 sequence: CASSQDVNYGYTF. CDR3 DNA sequence: TGTGCCAGCAGCCAAGACGTAAACTATGGCTACACCTTC.

The rearrangement links TRBV4-1 to TRBJ1-2; 7 nucleotides agree with TRBD1. This CDR3 is built from 16 residues. From germline, CDR1 is MGHRA and CDR2 YSYEKL. V shed 1 base and J 5 bases; nucleotides not matched to a gene: 10. CDR3 sequence reads: CASSQGQGVGIYGYTF. The DNA of the CDR3 is TGCGCCAGCAGCCAAGGGCAGGGGGTAGGGATATATGGCTACACCTTC.

This chain uses TRBV19 with TRBJ1-1, with D tentatively TRBD1 (5 bases). From germline, CDR1 is LNHDA and CDR2 SQIVND (reference sequence). The CDR3 covers 11 residues. The V end was cut by 11 bases, the J end by 7 bases, with 14 bases between. The CDR3 loop is CAVVGGREAFF. CDR3 nucleotides: TGTGCCGTGGTCGGGGGACGTGAAGCTTTCTTT.

The chain recombines TRBV7-3 with TRBJ2-1, with 7 bases identical to TRBD1. After removal of 5 bases from V and 4 bases from J, the junction contained 11 bases not matched to a gene. The germline CDR1 and CDR2 sequences are SGHTA and FQGTGA. The CDR3 is 16 residues long. CDR3 in amino acids: CASSPTGALLYNEQFF. CDR3 nucleotides: TGTGCCAGCAGCCCAACAGGGGCCCTACTTTACAATGAGCAGTTCTTC.

This clone was found a few times. J is TRBJ2-2 and V is TRBV6-6; 7 nucleotides align to TRBD1. Germline V gives CDR1 MNHNY, CDR2 SVGAGI (reference sequence). This CDR3 is built from 17 residues. The junction had 10 bases not matched to a gene; V was cut back by 5 bases and J by 1 base. CDR3: CASSPISTGWNTGELFF. The CDR3 nucleotides read TGTGCCAGCAGTCCTATTTCGACAGGGTGGAACACCGGGGAGCTGTTTTTT.

The rearrangement uses TRBV2 and TRBJ1-5; D unresolved. CDR1 is SNHLY, CDR2 FYNNEI, per germline. CDR3 length equals 14 residues. The germline V and J ends were trimmed by 8 bases and 1 base, with 12 bases remaining between them. DNA for the CDR3: TGTGCCAGCGCCATCCTAATGAGCAATCAGCCCCAGCATTTT. This codes for CASAILMSNQPQHF.

A single count supports this clone. The V and J genes are TRBV6-9 and TRBJ1-3; 9 bases fit TRBD1. CDR1 MNHGY and CDR2 SVAAGI come from the germline V gene. The CDR3 is 15 amino acids. V shed 7 bases, J shed 2 bases, and the junction held 6 bases outside the gene matches. CDR3 in amino acids: CASNATGGPGNTIYF. The DNA for the CDR3 is TGTGCCAGCAACGCCACAGGGGGCCCTGGAAACACCATATATTTT.

CDR3 coding DNA: TGCGCCAGCAGCCAAGAGGGACAGGGACACAATGAGCAGTTCTTC. Its translation is CASSQEGQGHNEQFF. The chain employs TRBV4-1 and TRBJ2-1; 9 bases are shared with TRBD1. The CDR3 contains 15 residues. Germline V lookup: CDR1 MGHRA, CDR2 YSYEKL. With 0 bases clipped from V and 5 bases from J, the junction kept 2 bases outside the gene matches.

V gene TRBV28 combines with J gene TRBJ1-1; 7 positions agree with TRBD1. The CDR3 covers 15 residues. Trimming took 8 bases from V and 0 from J; bases not matched to a gene: 9. The germline CDR1 and CDR2 sequences are MDHEN and SYDVKM. The CDR3 loop is CASGPGTEMNTEAFF. The CDR3 DNA reads as TGTGCCAGCGGGCCCGGGACAGAGATGAACACTGAAGCTTTCTTT. The full variable domain, completed using reference TRBV28 and TRBJ1-1, is DVKVTQSSRYLVKRTGEKVFLECVQDMDHENMFWYRQDPGLGLRLIYFSYDVKMKEKGDIPEGYSVSREKKERFSLILESASTNQTSMYLCASGPGTEMNTEAFFGQGTRLTVV.

In its sample, this clone was seen once. The chain recombines TRBV6-5 with TRBJ1-6, with D unresolved. Trimming left V 0 bases short and J 8 bases short, with 11 bases between. Germline CDR1 MNHEY, CDR2 SVGAGI. The CDR3 loop spans 15 amino acids. The CDR3 region has the DNA TGTGCCAGCAGTTACTCGATTGCGTCGGATTCACCCCTCCACTTT. Amino acid sequence: CASSYSIASDSPLHF.

The chain links TRBV27 to TRBJ2-2; D gene unclear. Trimming took off 7 bases at V and 5 bases at J, with 14 bases between the two ends. The CDR3 totals 14 residues. CDR1 is MNHEY, CDR2 SMNVEV, per germline (reference sequence). CDR3 protein: CASKVRERTGELFF. The CDR3 DNA reads TGTGCCAGCAAGGTAAGAGAGAGGACCGGGGAGCTGTTTTTT.

This rearrangement joins TRBV4-1 to TRBJ2-1; the D is unclear. Germline V gives CDR1 MGHRA, CDR2 YSYEKL. The CDR3 totals 15 residues. V lost 1 base to trimming and J lost 5 bases, with 12 bases between them. The CDR3 bases are TGCGCCAGCAGCCAAGTTGGTGGCGGTGACAATGAGCAGTTCTTC. This gives the protein CASSQVGGGDNEQFF.

The genes are TRBV18 and TRBJ2-7; 8 bases line up with TRBD2. The CDR3 has 15 amino acids. Germline V CDR1 and CDR2: KGHSH, LQKENI. J lost 0 bases, V lost 3 bases, and 4 bases had no gene match. DNA of the CDR3: TGTGCCAGCTCACCTAAGCGGGGGAGCTCCTACGAGCAGTACTTC. This gives the protein CASSPKRGSSYEQYF.

This chain uses TRBV7-6 with TRBJ2-5; possible D gene TRBD1, 6 bases. V was cut by 6 bases and J by 5 bases, with 7 bases left in between. Germline CDR1 and CDR2: SGHVS and FNYEAQ. The CDR3 is 11 residues long. In nucleotides, the CDR3 is TGTGCCAGCAGTAGGGGGGAGACCCAGTACTTC. Translating gives CASSRGETQYF.

In nucleotides, the CDR3 is TGCAGGGGGCGGGGTGAAAAACTGTTTTTT. It is translated as CRGRGEKLFF. The chain carries TRBV20-1 and TRBJ1-4; D might be TRBD1 (5 bases). This CDR3 contains 10 residues. Germline V CDR1 and CDR2: DFQATT, SNEGSKA (reference sequence).

The chain employs TRBV18 and TRBJ1-6; 8 nucleotides match TRBD1. Germline CDR1 and CDR2: KGHSH and LQKENI. This CDR3 is built from 14 residues. The trim removed 4 bases at V and 14 bases at J, leaving 10 bases unmatched. CDR3 bases: TGTGCCAGCTCACTAAATGGACAGGGCAGTTCCCTCCACTTT. It yields the protein CASSLNGQGSSLHF.

The rearrangement uses TRBV7-2 and TRBJ2-7; D gene unclear. The CDR3 spans 16 residues. V lost 0 bases and J lost 1, with 13 bases in between. Germline CDR1 SGHTA, CDR2 FQGNSA. The CDR3, as DNA: TGTGCCAGCAGCTTAGCGCAGGCAGGTCAGTCCTACGAGCAGTACTTC. It encodes CASSLAQAGQSYEQYF. Complete variable domain (other parts from reference TRBV7-2 and TRBJ2-7): GAGVSQSPSNKVTEKGKDVELRCDPISGHTALYWYRQSLGQGLEFLIYFQGNSAPDKSGLPSDRFSAERTGGSVSTLTIQRTQQEDSAVYLCASSLAQAGQSYEQYFGPGTRLTVT.

V and J are TRBV7-6 and TRBJ2-1, with 9 bases that match TRBD2. The CDR3 covers 18 residues. The junction had 8 bases not matched to a gene; V was cut back by 1 base and J by 1 base. Per the germline V gene, CDR1 is SGHVS and CDR2 is FNYEAQ. CDR3 protein: CASSLGPRSGRSYNEQFF. CDR3 sequence (DNA): TGTGCCAGCAGCTTAGGACCGCGTAGCGGGAGATCCTACAATGAGCAGTTCTTC.

The V call is TRBV14, the J call TRBJ2-1, with a possible D match to TRBD2 (6 bases). The CDR3 covers 13 residues. Trimming shortened V by 3 bases and J by 8 bases, and 11 bases separated the two germline ends. Germline CDR1 SGHDN, CDR2 FVKESK. The CDR3 DNA sequence: TGTGCCAGCAGCCATGGGGCTAGCGATGAGCAGTTCTTC. It specifies CASSHGASDEQFF.

This clone was picked up one time. The chain has TRBV10-3 and TRBJ2-1, with a weak D call TRBD2 (5 bases). Trimming shortened V by 6 bases and J by 6 bases, and 9 bases separated the two germline ends. The CDR3 totals 12 residues. CDR1 is ENHRY, CDR2 SYGVKD, per germline. The CDR3 here is CAISPAGNEQFF. CDR3 nucleotide sequence: TGTGCCATCAGCCCCGCGGGCAATGAGCAGTTCTTC.

This chain links TRBV7-6 with TRBJ2-4; the match to TRBD1 covers 8 bases. This CDR3 spans 16 amino acids. After removal of 1 base from V and 6 bases from J, the junction contained 8 bases not matched to a gene. Germline V gene lookup returns CDR1 SGHVS and CDR2 FNYEAQ. The CDR3 region is CASSLVSKGQANIQYF. The CDR3 coding sequence is TGTGCCAGCAGCTTAGTCAGCAAGGGACAGGCAAACATTCAGTACTTC.

The gene calls are TRBV6-5 and TRBJ2-7, with D possibly being TRBD2 (6 bases). Trimming removed 7 bases from V and 5 bases from J, with 12 bases in between. In germline, CDR1 is MNHEY, CDR2 SVGAGI. The CDR3 extends over 12 amino acids. The CDR3 region has the DNA TGTGCCAGCACAAGACTAGACGACGAGCAGTACTTC. Amino acid sequence: CASTRLDDEQYF.

The rearrangement joins TRBV12-3 or TRBV12-4 to TRBJ1-2; possibly TRBD1 for D (5 bases). This CDR3 is built from 13 residues. V was pared by 6 bases and J by 4 bases, with 12 bases between. The CDR3 loop reads CASSPRVGYGYTF. CDR3 nucleotides: TGTGCCAGCAGCCCCAGGGTTGGCTATGGCTACACCTTC.